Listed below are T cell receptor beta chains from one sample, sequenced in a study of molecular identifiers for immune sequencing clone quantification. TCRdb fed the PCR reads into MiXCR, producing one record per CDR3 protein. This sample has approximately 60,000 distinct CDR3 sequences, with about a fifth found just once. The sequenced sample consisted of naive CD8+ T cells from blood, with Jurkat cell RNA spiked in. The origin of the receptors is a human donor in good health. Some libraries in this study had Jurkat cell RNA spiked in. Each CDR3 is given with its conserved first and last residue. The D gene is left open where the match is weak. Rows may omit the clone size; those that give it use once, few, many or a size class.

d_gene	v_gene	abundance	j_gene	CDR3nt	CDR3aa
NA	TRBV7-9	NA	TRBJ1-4	TGTGCCAGCAGCTTACCCGGGGAGGCCGAAAAACTGTTTTTT	CASSLPGEAEKLFF
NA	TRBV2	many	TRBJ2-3	TGTGCCAGCAGTGAATCGAGGGAGACCCCAGATACGCAGTATTTT	CASSESRETPDTQYF
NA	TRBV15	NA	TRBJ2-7	TGTGCCACCAGCAGAGATCGGACTTCCTACGAGCAGTACTTC	CATSRDRTSYEQYF
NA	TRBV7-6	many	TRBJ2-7	TGTGCCAGCAGCTTAGGGGCAGGGGCCTACGAGCAGTACTTC	CASSLGAGAYEQYF
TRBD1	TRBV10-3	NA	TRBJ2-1	TGTGCCATAGAAACCGGGACAGGGCGTTTGGATGAGCAGTTCTTC	CAIETGTGRLDEQFF
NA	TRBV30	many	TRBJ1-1	TGTGCCTGGAGTGCCGGACCAGTTGAAGCTTTCTTT	CAWSAGPVEAFF
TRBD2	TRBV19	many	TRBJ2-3	TGTGCCAGTAGCCCATTTATAGCGGGATGGGACACAGATACGCAGTATTTT	CASSPFIAGWDTDTQYF
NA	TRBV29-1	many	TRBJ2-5	TGCAGCGTTGAACTGGGTTCGGAGACCCAGTACTTC	CSVELGSETQYF
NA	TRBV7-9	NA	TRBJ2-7	TGTGCCAGCAGCTTAGCGGGTCCCGAGCAGTACTTC	CASSLAGPEQYF
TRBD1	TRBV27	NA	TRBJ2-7	TGTGCCAGCAGACTAACAGGGGGTATCTACGAGCAGTACTTC	CASRLTGGIYEQYF
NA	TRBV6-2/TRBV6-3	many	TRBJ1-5	TGTGCCAGCAGCCACGGGGGGGGCAATCAGCCCCAGCATTTT	CASSHGGGNQPQHF
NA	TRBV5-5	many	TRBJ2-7	TGTGCCAGCAGCTTGGACCTCGCCCCGCTCGAGCAGTACTTC	CASSLDLAPLEQYF
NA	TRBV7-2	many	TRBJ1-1	TGTGCCAGCAGCTTAGAGGAAGGGCACAGGGTCGGGAACACTGAAGCTTTCTTT	CASSLEEGHRVGNTEAFF
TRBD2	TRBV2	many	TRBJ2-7	TGTGCCAGCAGTGAAGCGCTACCGAGCGGGAGAAAGAACGAGCAGTACTTC	CASSEALPSGRKNEQYF
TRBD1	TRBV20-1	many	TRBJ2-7	TGCAGTGCGGGGATAGGGGACAGCTTCTCCTACGAGCAGTACTTC	CSAGIGDSFSYEQYF
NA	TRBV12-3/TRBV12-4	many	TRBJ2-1	TGTGCCTTAGGCTGGCTCGATAATGAGCAGTTCTTC	CALGWLDNEQFF
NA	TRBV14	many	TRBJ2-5	TGTGCCAGCAGCCAGGTGAATCAAGAGACCCAGTACTTC	CASSQVNQETQYF
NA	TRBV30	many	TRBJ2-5	TGTGCCTGGAGTTCGGAGGGCAGGCAAGAGACCCAGTACTTC	CAWSSEGRQETQYF
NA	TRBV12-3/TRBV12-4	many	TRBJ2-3	TGTGCCAGCAGCTCCGGACTTGGTACGCAGTATTTT	CASSSGLGTQYF
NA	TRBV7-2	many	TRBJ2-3	TGTGCCAGCAGCCCCGGACTTGAGAGCACAGATACGCAGTATTTT	CASSPGLESTDTQYF
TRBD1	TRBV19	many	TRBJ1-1	TGTGCCAGTAGTATAGCAGGGGGAGGTACTGAAGCTTTCTTT	CASSIAGGGTEAFF
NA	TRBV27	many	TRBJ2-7	TGTGCCAGCAGTCGTCCGGCGGGCCTCGGGTCCTACGAGCAGTACTTC	CASSRPAGLGSYEQYF
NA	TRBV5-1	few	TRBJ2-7	TGCGCCAGCAGCTTGGCCTCAGGGGCGCTATCCTACGAGCAGTACTTC	CASSLASGALSYEQYF
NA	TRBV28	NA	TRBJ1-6	TGTGCCAGCAGTCTGTCTGGGAGCTCCTATAATTCACCCCTCCACTTT	CASSLSGSSYNSPLHF
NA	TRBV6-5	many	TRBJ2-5	TGTGCCAGCAGTTATACCCCCCCAGGTGTCATTTTCGGGGGAAAAGAGACCCAGTACTTC	CASSYTPPGVIFGGKETQYF
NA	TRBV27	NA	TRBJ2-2	TGTGCCAGCAGGGACTGGCAGGGGCCCACCGGGGAGCTGTTTTTT	CASRDWQGPTGELFF
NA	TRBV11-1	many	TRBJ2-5	TGTGCCAGCAGCTTATATCCGCTCCAAATCCAAGAGACCCAGTACTTC	CASSLYPLQIQETQYF
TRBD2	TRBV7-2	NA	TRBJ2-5	TGTGCCGGCAGTAATGGGTGGAACAGCGGGAGGGCCGTAGAGACCCAGTACTTC	CAGSNGWNSGRAVETQYF
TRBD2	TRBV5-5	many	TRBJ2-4	TGTGCCAGCAGCTTGGTGGATAGCGGGAGGCCCCTGACGCTAGCCAAAAACATTCAGTACTTC	CASSLVDSGRPLTLAKNIQYF
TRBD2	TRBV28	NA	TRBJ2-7	TGTGCCAGCAGTTGGGGGAGGGCGTACGAGCAGTACTTC	CASSWGRAYEQYF
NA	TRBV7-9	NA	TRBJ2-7	TGTGCCAGCACCCTAAATCCGGCGAACCCCCGGACGGCGAAACACTACTACGAGCAGTACTTC	CASTLNPANPRTAKHYYEQYF
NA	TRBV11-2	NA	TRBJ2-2	TGTGCCAGCAGCCCAATCACCGGGGAGCTGTTTTTT	CASSPITGELFF
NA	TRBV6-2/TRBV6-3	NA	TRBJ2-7	TGTGCCAGCAGTTACCTCCTCTCCTACGAGCAGTACTTC	CASSYLLSYEQYF
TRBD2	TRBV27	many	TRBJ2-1	TGTGCCAGCAGTACGGGACTAGCGGGGGGGGCCGATGAGCAGTTCTTC	CASSTGLAGGADEQFF
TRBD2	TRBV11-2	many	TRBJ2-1	TGTGCCAGCGGACAAGGGACTAGCGGGAGCTATGAGCAGTTCTTC	CASGQGTSGSYEQFF
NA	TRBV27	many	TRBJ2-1	TGTGCCAGCAGTTTAACGGTCTCCTCCTCCTACAATGAGCAGTTCTTC	CASSLTVSSSYNEQFF
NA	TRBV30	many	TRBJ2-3	TGTGCCTGGGGCTTCGGGACCACCCACAAAGATACGCAGTATTTT	CAWGFGTTHKDTQYF
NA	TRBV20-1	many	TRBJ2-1	TGCAGTGCTAGAGGCCGACTCGGGACCCACAATGAGCAGTTCTTC	CSARGRLGTHNEQFF
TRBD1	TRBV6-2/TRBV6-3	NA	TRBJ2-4	TGTGCCAGCAGTGGACAGGGGACGGACATTCAGTACTTC	CASSGQGTDIQYF
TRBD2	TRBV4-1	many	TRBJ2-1	TGCGCCAGCAGCCAGGGATCAGGAGCGGGAGGTTTCAATGAGCAGTTCTTC	CASSQGSGAGGFNEQFF
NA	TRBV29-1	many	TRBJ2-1	TGCAGCGTTGGTCTGTTAGGTAATGAGCAGTTCTTC	CSVGLLGNEQFF
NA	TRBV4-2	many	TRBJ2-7	TGTGCCAGCAGCCCCTACGGGAACGAGCAGTACTTC	CASSPYGNEQYF
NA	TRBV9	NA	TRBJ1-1	TGTGCCAGCAGCGGAGGATTGAACACTGAAGCTTTCTTT	CASSGGLNTEAFF
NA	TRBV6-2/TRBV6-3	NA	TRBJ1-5	TGTGCCAGCACCAACAGGGCAGGGGTCAGCAATCAGCCCCAGCATTTT	CASTNRAGVSNQPQHF
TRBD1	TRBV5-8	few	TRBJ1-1	TGTGCCAGCAGCCCGACGGTGGACAGGGGTGTCACTGAAGCTTTCTTT	CASSPTVDRGVTEAFF
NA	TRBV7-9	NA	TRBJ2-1	TGTGCCAGCACCTCCCCTCGGGACTTGGGCTTTGAGCAGTTCTTC	CASTSPRDLGFEQFF
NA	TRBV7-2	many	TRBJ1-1	TGTGCCAGCAGCTTAGCAGCCAGGACGAACACTGAAGCTTTCTTT	CASSLAARTNTEAFF
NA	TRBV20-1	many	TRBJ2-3	TGCAGTGCTAGAGACCGGGACAGCACAGATACGCAGTATTTT	CSARDRDSTDTQYF
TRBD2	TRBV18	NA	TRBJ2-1	TGTGCCAGCTCACGGCGGGAGGGCCTATACAATGAGCAGTTCTTC	CASSRREGLYNEQFF
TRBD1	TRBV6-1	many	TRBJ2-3	TGTGCCAGCAGTCCGGGACAGGGCGGAGGCACAGATACGCAGTATTTT	CASSPGQGGGTDTQYF
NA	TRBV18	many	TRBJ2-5	TGTGCCAGCTCACCTACGAATTTAAACCAAGAGACCCAGTACTTC	CASSPTNLNQETQYF
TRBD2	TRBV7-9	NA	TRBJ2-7	TGTGCCAGCAGCTTCGGGAGGGACGAGCAGTACTTC	CASSFGRDEQYF
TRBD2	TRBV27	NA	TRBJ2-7	TGTGCCAGCAGTCTCGGACTAGCGGGAAAGTCAGTCAACGAGCAGTACTTC	CASSLGLAGKSVNEQYF
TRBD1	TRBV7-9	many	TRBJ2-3	TGTGCCAGCAGTCCCAGAACCGGGACAGGGGTTAGCACAGATACGCAGTATTTT	CASSPRTGTGVSTDTQYF
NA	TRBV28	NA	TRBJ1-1	TGTGCCAGCAGTCTCCTTCAGGAGAACACTGAAGCTTTCTTT	CASSLLQENTEAFF